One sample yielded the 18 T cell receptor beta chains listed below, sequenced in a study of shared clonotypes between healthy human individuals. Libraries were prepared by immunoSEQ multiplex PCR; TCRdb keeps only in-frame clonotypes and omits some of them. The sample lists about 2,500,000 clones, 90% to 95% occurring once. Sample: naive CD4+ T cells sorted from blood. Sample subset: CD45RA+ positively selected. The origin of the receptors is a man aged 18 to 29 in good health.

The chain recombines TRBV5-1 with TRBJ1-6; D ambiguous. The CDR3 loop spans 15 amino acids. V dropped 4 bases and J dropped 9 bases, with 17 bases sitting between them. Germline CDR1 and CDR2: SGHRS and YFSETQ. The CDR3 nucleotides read TGCGCCAGCAGCACAGCCGCCGGGTCGCGTTCACCCCTCCACTTT. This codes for CASSTAAGSRSPLHF.

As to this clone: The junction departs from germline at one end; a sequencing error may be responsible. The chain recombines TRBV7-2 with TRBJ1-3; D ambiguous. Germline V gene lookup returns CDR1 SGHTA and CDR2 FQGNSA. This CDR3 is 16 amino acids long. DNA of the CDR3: TGTGCCAGCAGTTTAGTCCAGAACATGGCCGGAAACACCATATATTTT. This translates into CASSLVQNMAGNTIYF. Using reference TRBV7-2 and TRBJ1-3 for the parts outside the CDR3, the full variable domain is GAGVSQSPSNKVTEKGKDVELRCDPISGHTALYWYRQSLGQGLEFLIYFQGNSAPDKSGLPSDRFSAERTGGSVSTLTIQRTQQEDSAVYLCASSLVQNMAGNTIYFGEGSWLTVV.

CDR3: CASSLYQGDQPQHF. CDR3 nucleotide sequence: TGTGCCAGCAGCTTATATCAGGGGGATCAGCCCCAGCATTTT. The rearrangement joins TRBV7-8 to TRBJ1-5; TRBD1 agrees at 7 bases. V gave up 2 bases and J gave up 5 bases; unmatched junction bases: 3. CDR3 length equals 14 residues. CDR1 and CDR2 (germline): SGHVS, FQNEAQ.

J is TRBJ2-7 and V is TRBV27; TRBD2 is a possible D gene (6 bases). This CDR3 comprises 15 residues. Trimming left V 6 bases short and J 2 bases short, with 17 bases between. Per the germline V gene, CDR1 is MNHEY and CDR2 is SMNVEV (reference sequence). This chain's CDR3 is CASRLTSTNPYEQYF. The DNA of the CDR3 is TGTGCCAGCAGGTTAACTAGCACCAATCCCTACGAGCAGTACTTC.

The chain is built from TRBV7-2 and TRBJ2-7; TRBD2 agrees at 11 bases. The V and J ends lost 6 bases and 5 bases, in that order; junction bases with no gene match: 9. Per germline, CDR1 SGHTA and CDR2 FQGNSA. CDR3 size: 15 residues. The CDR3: CASRIAGGPAHEQYF. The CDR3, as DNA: TGTGCCAGCAGGATAGCGGGAGGGCCCGCCCACGAGCAGTACTTC. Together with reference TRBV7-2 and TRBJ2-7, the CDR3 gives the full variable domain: GAGVSQSPSNKVTEKGKDVELRCDPISGHTALYWYRQSLGQGLEFLIYFQGNSAPDKSGLPSDRFSAERTGGSVSTLTIQRTQQEDSAVYLCASRIAGGPAHEQYFGPGTRLTVT.

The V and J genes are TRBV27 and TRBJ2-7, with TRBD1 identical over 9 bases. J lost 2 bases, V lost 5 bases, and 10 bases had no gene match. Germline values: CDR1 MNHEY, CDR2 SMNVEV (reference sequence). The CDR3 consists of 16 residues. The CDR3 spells CASSPGQGDTPYEQYF. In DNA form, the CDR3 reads TGTGCCAGCAGTCCGGGACAGGGTGATACCCCCTACGAGCAGTACTTC.

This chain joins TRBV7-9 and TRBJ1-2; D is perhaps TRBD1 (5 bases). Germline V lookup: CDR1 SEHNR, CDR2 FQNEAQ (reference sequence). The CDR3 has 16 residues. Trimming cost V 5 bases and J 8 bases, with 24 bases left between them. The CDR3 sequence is CASSHSDSYEYLGYTF. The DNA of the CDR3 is TGTGCCAGCAGCCACTCCGACAGTTACGAATACCTGGGCTACACCTTC.

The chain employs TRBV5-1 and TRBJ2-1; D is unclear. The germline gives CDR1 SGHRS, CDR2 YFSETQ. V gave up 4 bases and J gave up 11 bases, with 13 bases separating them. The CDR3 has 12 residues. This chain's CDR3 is CASSNPAEQQFF. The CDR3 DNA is TGCGCCAGCAGCAACCCCGCGGAACAGCAGTTCTTC.

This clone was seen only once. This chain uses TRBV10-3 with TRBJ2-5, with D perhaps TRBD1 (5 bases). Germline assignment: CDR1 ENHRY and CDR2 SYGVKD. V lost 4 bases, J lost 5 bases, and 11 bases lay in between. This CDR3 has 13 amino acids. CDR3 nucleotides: TGTGCCATCAGTGGGGCAGGGCGGGAGACCCAGTACTTC. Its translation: CAISGAGRETQYF.

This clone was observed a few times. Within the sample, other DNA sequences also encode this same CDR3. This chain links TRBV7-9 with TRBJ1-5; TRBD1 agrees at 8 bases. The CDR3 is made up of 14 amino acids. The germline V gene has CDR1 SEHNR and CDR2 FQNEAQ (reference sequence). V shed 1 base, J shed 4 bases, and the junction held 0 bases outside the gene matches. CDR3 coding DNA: TGTGCCAGCAGCTTAGGGACAGGGAATCAGCCCCAGCATTTT. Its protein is CASSLGTGNQPQHF.

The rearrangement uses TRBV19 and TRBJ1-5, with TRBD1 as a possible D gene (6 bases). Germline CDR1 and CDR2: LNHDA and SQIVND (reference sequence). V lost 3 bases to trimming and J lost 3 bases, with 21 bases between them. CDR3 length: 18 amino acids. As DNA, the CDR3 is TGTGCCAGTAGTATCCGCTACCAGGGGACAACCTTCAATCAGCCCCAGCATTTT. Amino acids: CASSIRYQGTTFNQPQHF.

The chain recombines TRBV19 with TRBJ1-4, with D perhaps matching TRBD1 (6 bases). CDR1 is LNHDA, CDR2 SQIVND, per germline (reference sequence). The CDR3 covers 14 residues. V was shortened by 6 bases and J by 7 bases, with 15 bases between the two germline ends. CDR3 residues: CASRRGGVGEKLFF. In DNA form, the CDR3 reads TGTGCCAGTAGGAGGGGGGGCGTCGGTGAAAAACTGTTTTTT. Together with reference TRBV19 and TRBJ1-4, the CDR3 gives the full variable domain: DGGITQSPKYLFRKEGQNVTLSCEQNLNHDAMYWYRQDPGQGLRLIYYSQIVNDFQKGDIAEGYSVSREKKESFPLTVTSAQKNPTAFYLCASRRGGVGEKLFFGSGTQLSVL.

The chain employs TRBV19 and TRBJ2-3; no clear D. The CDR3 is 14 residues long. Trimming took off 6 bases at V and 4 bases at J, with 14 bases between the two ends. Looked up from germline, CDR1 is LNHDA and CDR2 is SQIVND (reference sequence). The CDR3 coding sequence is TGTGCCAGTAGCCTCTCTCCGCCCCCAGATACGCAGTATTTT. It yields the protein CASSLSPPPDTQYF. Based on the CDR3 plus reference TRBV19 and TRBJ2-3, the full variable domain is DGGITQSPKYLFRKEGQNVTLSCEQNLNHDAMYWYRQDPGQGLRLIYYSQIVNDFQKGDIAEGYSVSREKKESFPLTVTSAQKNPTAFYLCASSLSPPPDTQYFGPGTRLTVL.

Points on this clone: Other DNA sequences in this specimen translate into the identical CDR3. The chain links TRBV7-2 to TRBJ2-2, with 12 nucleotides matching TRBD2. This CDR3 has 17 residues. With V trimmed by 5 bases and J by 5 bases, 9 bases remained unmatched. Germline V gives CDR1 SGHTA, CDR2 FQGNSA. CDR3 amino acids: CASSPPGLAGGTGELFF. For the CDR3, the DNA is TGTGCCAGCAGCCCACCGGGACTAGCGGGCGGAACCGGGGAGCTGTTTTTT.

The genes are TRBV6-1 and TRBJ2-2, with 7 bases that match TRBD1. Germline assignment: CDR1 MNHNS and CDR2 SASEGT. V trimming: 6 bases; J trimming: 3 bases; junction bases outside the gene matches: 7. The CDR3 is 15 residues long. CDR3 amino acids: CASSDRDKYTGELFF. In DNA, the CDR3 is TGTGCCAGCAGCGACAGGGATAAGTACACCGGGGAGCTGTTTTTT.

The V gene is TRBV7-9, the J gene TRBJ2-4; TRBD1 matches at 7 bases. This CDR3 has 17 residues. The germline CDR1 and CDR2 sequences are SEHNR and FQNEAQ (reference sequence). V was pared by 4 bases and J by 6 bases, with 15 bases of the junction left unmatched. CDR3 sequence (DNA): TGTGCCAGCAGCTCTACTTCACCGGGACAGATTTCAAACATTCAGTACTTC. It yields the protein CASSSTSPGQISNIQYF.

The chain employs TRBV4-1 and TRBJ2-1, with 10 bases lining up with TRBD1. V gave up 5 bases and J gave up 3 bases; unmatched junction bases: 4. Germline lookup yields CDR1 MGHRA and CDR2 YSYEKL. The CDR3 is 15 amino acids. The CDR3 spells CASSERTGGYNEQFF. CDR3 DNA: TGCGCCAGCAGCGAGCGGACAGGGGGCTACAATGAGCAGTTCTTC.

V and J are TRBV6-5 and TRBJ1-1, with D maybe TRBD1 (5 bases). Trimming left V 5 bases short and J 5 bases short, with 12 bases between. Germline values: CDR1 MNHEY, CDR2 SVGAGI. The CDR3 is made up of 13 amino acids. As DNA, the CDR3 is TGTGCCAGCAGTAAGTGGGGGTGGACTGAAGCTTTCTTT. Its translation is CASSKWGWTEAFF.